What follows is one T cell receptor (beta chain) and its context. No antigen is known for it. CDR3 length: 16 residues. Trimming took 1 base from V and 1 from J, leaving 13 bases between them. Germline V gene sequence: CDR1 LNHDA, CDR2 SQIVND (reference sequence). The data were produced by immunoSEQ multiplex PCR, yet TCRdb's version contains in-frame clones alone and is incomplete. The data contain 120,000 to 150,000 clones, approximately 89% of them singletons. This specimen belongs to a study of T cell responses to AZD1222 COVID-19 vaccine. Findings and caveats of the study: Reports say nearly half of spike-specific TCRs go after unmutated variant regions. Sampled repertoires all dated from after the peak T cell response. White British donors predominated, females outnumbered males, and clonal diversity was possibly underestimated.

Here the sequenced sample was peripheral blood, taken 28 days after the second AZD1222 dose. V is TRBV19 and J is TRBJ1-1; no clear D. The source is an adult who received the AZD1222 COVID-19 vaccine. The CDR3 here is CASSIVCSETNTEAFF. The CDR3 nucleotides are TGTGCCAGTAGTATAGTGTGCTCAGAGACGAACACTGAAGCTTTCTTT.